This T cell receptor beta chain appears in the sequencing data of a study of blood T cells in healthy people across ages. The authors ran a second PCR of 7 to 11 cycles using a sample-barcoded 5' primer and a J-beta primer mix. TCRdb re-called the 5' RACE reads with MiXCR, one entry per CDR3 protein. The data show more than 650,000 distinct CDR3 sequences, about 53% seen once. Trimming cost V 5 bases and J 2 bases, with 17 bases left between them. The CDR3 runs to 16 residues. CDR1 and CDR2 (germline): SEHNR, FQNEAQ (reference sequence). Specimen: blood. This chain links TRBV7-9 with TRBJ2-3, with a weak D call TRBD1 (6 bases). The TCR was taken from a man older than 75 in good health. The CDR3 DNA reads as TGTGCCAGCAGCCTGACAGGAGCCGCAGACACAGATACGCAGTATTTT. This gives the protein CASSLTGAADTDTQYF.